One sample yielded the 4 T cell receptor beta chains listed below, sequenced in a study of T cells in Graves' hyperthyroidism and ophthalmopathy. Amplified TCR beta CDR3 regions came from RNA transcripts. When the TCR CDR3 underwent first-round RT-PCR, the HTBI primer set was used. TCRdb independently ran MiXCR on the multiplex PCR reads; one entry per CDR3 protein. Of hundreds of thousands of distinct CDR3 sequences listed, about a sixth were seen once; the top ten hold more than 3%. The specimen was blood. Every receptor here comes from a middle-aged woman with Graves' ophthalmopathy.

Concerning this clonotype itself: The junction departs from germline at one end; a sequencing error may be responsible. This chain links TRBV4-1 with TRBJ2-1; D uncertain. This CDR3 is built from 16 residues. Per germline, CDR1 MGHRA and CDR2 YSYEKL. The CDR3 region is CASSQEWGNSYNGQFF. CDR3 DNA: TGCGCCAGCAGCCAAGAATGGGGAAACTCCTACAATGGGCAGTTCTTC.

In its sample, this clonotype was seen many times. The V call is TRBV29-1, the J call TRBJ1-1; D may be TRBD1 (6 bases). Trimming pared 4 bases from V and 0 bases from J, leaving 9 bases between. CDR3 length: 13 amino acids. The germline gives CDR1 SQVTM, CDR2 ANQGSEA. For the CDR3, the DNA is TGCAGCGTTGGTGGGACAATGAACACTGAAGCTTTCTTT. Translation gives CSVGGTMNTEAFF.

Only a few counts were recorded for this clonotype. Given a much more abundant clone one base away, this may be a read error. J is TRBJ1-5 and V is TRBV2; D is unresolved. Germline V gene sequence: CDR1 SNHLY, CDR2 FYNNEI. The CDR3 spans 15 residues. The CDR3 DNA follows: TGTGCCAGCAAAGGAAGCGTGGATAGCGATCAGCCCCAGCATTTT. This sequence encodes CASKGSVDSDQPQHF.

This clonotype was recorded a few times. The chain joins TRBV29-1 to TRBJ1-2, with D possibly being TRBD1 (5 bases). Germline CDR1 reads SQVTM; CDR2 reads ANQGSEA. This CDR3 spans 14 amino acids. The germline V and J ends were trimmed by 1 base and 5 bases, with 14 bases remaining between them. The CDR3 DNA follows: TGCAGCGTTGAAGTCCGGGGGACTTGGTATGGCTACACCTTC. This sequence encodes CSVEVRGTWYGYTF.